The 21 T cell receptor beta chains in this list originate from one sample, sequenced in a study of response to subunit inactivated influenza vaccine. TCRdb reanalysed the RT-PCR reads using MiXCR and keeps one entry per CDR3 protein. Of 630,000 or so distinct CDR3 sequences in the sample, about a sixth were seen once. The sample was PBMCs from blood, taken less than 13 days after vaccination. These receptors were taken from a man in his fifties or sixties who received an inactivated influenza vaccine.

In this sample, this clonotype turned up a few times. The chain joins TRBV10-3 to TRBJ2-3; D gene uncertain. CDR1 is ENHRY and CDR2 is SYGVKD in the germline V gene. The V end lost 6 bases, the J end lost 5 bases, and 9 bases lay between the germline ends. The CDR3 has 12 amino acids. The CDR3 reads CAIRGIGDTQYF. In DNA form, the CDR3 reads TGTGCCATCAGGGGTATTGGAGATACGCAGTATTTT.

The chain joins TRBV5-1 to TRBJ2-2; TRBD1 agrees at 8 bases. Germline V gene lookup returns CDR1 SGHRS and CDR2 YFSETQ. Germline trimming cut 4 bases from V and 4 bases from J; bases unmatched to any gene: 3. This CDR3 has 14 residues. This CDR3 reads CASSQGAPTGELFF. As DNA, the CDR3 is TGCGCCAGCAGCCAGGGGGCACCCACCGGGGAGCTGTTTTTT.

This clonotype came up many times. The chain has TRBV2 and TRBJ1-2; no definite D call. Germline V gene lookup returns CDR1 SNHLY and CDR2 FYNNEI. This CDR3 spans 14 amino acids. V was cut by 4 bases and J by 0 bases, with 9 bases left in between. CDR3 DNA: TGTGCCAGCAGTGTTAAGACAACTAACTATGGCTACACCTTC. This codes for CASSVKTTNYGYTF.

V usage is TRBV5-1 and J usage is TRBJ2-3; 12 bases are a match to TRBD2. The CDR3 covers 16 residues. Looked up from germline, CDR1 is SGHRS and CDR2 is YFSETQ. V gave up 0 bases and J gave up 4 bases; unmatched junction bases: 3. The CDR3 DNA is TGCGCCAGCAGCTTGGAGGCTAGCGGGAGGGCAGATACGCAGTATTTT. Translation: CASSLEASGRADTQYF.

This clonotype showed up many times. The genes are TRBV7-9 and TRBJ2-4; TRBD1 agrees at 8 bases. The germline V gene encodes CDR1 SEHNR and CDR2 FQNEAQ (reference sequence). J lost 5 bases, V lost 3 bases, and 3 bases had no gene match. This CDR3 is built from 14 residues. The CDR3 region is CASSLAQGENIQYF. CDR3 in DNA: TGTGCCAGCAGCTTGGCACAGGGGGAAAACATTCAGTACTTC.

This clonotype has more than one count but fewer than ten. J is TRBJ2-3 and V is TRBV7-9; 8 bases are shared with TRBD2. From germline, CDR1 is SEHNR and CDR2 FQNEAQ (reference sequence). The CDR3 sequence is 15 residues long. With V trimmed by 3 bases and J by 4 bases, 6 bases remained unmatched. CDR3 protein: CASSFPRGAADTQYF. The CDR3 DNA reads as TGTGCCAGCAGCTTCCCGCGGGGGGCGGCAGATACGCAGTATTTT.

The genes are TRBV11-2 and TRBJ2-1; possible D gene TRBD2, 7 bases. Germline V gene lookup returns CDR1 SGHAT and CDR2 FQNNGV. The length of the CDR3 is 18 residues. V was clipped by 5 bases and J by 1 base, with 21 bases between them. CDR3 loop: CASSPGRGRGASYNEQFF. The CDR3 DNA reads TGTGCCAGCAGCCCCGGCCGGGGACGGGGGGCTTCCTACAATGAGCAGTTCTTC.

V gene TRBV25-1 combines with J gene TRBJ2-2; 12 nucleotides align to TRBD2. Germline values: CDR1 MGHDK, CDR2 SYGVNS. The CDR3 has 16 amino acids. V lost 5 bases to trimming and J lost 5 bases; unmatched junction nucleotides: 6. CDR3 DNA: TGTGCCAGCAGTTTCCCTAGCGGGAGGGATACCGGGGAGCTGTTTTTT. Residues: CASSFPSGRDTGELFF.

The rearrangement uses TRBV27 and TRBJ2-1; 7 nucleotides align to TRBD1. The CDR3 totals 16 residues. Unmatched junction bases numbered 17, after V lost 6 bases and J lost 9 bases. Germline CDR1 reads MNHEY; CDR2 reads SMNVEV (reference sequence). The CDR3 region has the DNA TGTGCCAGCAGAACCTACAGGGGTCCGCGGGCTGCTGAGCAGTTCTTC. Encoded protein: CASRTYRGPRAAEQFF.

The V and J genes are TRBV11-1 and TRBJ2-5, with D possibly called TRBD1 or TRBD2 (5 bases each). This CDR3 is built from 18 residues. Germline CDR1 reads SGHAT; CDR2 reads FQDESV (reference sequence). V lost 7 bases and J lost 7, with 31 bases in between. CDR3 sequence: CASTPRGEGIHLLMTQYF. Here the CDR3 DNA reads TGTGCCAGCACCCCTAGGGGCGAGGGTATCCACCTCCTCATGACCCAGTACTTC.

This clonotype occurred many times. The chain recombines TRBV5-1 with TRBJ1-2, with D possibly being TRBD1 (5 bases). The CDR3 length is 15 residues. V lost 4 bases and J lost 2, with 15 bases in between. The V gene's germline CDR1 is SGHRS and CDR2 YFSETQ. CDR3 amino acids: CASSQGLPGNYGYTF. For the CDR3, the DNA is TGCGCCAGCAGCCAGGGACTCCCAGGGAACTATGGCTACACCTTC.

This clonotype has just a few counts. CDR3 bases: TGCGCCAGCAGGACCAATTCCGGGGATACGCAGTATTTT. Translation: CASRTNSGDTQYF. The chain combines TRBV5-1 with TRBJ2-3; D gene unclear. Germline values: CDR1 SGHRS, CDR2 YFSETQ. The CDR3 is 13 residues long. V dropped 5 bases and J dropped 6 bases, with 13 bases sitting between them. The complete variable domain, with remaining parts taken from reference TRBV5-1 and TRBJ2-3, reads KAGVTQTPRYLIKTRGQQVTLSCSPISGHRSVSWYQQTPGQGLQFLFEYFSETQRNKGNFPGRFSGRQFSNSRSEMNVSTLELGDSALYLCASRTNSGDTQYFGPGTRLTVL.

This clonotype was seen a handful of times. The V and J genes are TRBV28 and TRBJ2-5; D not resolved. The CDR3 contains 12 residues. Germline V gene sequence: CDR1 MDHEN, CDR2 SYDVKM. V gave up 9 bases and J gave up 4 bases, with 12 bases separating them. As DNA, the CDR3 is TGTGCCAGTCACAACCCCGGAGAGACCCAGTACTTC. The encoded protein is CASHNPGETQYF. The full variable domain, its missing parts supplied by reference TRBV28 and TRBJ2-5, is DVKVTQSSRYLVKRTGEKVFLECVQDMDHENMFWYRQDPGLGLRLIYFSYDVKMKEKGDIPEGYSVSREKKERFSLILESASTNQTSMYLCASHNPGETQYFGPGTRLLVL.

The CDR3 sequence is CASRPEARHEQYF. The CDR3 DNA reads TGTGCCAGCAGACCCGAGGCACGCCACGAGCAGTACTTC. J is TRBJ2-7 and V is TRBV6-1; D unclear. The CDR3 totals 13 residues. The ends were cut back, 6 bases at V and 5 bases at J, with 14 bases in the middle. The germline V gene encodes CDR1 MNHNS and CDR2 SASEGT.

The rearrangement links TRBV7-9 to TRBJ2-1, with 11 bases fitting TRBD1. V trimming: 5 bases; J trimming: 7 bases; junction bases outside the gene matches: 10. The CDR3 has 16 amino acids. Germline CDR1 is SEHNR and CDR2 is FQNEAQ (reference sequence). The CDR3 DNA reads as TGTGCCAGCAGCACGTGGACAGGGGGCCTGGAGAATGAGCAGTTCTTC. Translating it yields CASSTWTGGLENEQFF.

The chain combines TRBV27 with TRBJ2-3; D gene uncertain. Germline V gene sequence: CDR1 MNHEY, CDR2 SMNVEV (reference sequence). This CDR3 contains 15 residues. V lost 6 bases, J lost 2 bases, and 15 bases lay in between. The CDR3 here is CASRRASVLTDTQYF. CDR3 bases: TGTGCCAGCAGACGAGCCTCCGTCCTCACAGATACGCAGTATTTT.

There are a few counts of this clonotype. The chain carries TRBV12-3 or TRBV12-4 and TRBJ2-2; 7 bases fit TRBD1. The CDR3 length is 15 residues. Losses at the gene ends were 5 bases for V and 3 bases for J; bases not matched to a gene: 6. CDR3 DNA sequence: TGTGCCAGCAGTGATCAACAGGGGCACACCGGGGAGCTGTTTTTT. Residues: CASSDQQGHTGELFF.

The J gene is TRBJ2-1, the V gene TRBV30; 11 positions match TRBD2. The V gene's germline CDR1 is GTSNPN and CDR2 SVGIG (reference sequence). V shed 4 bases, J shed 7 bases, and the junction held 9 bases outside the gene matches. CDR3 length equals 15 residues. DNA of the CDR3: TGTGCCTGGAAGCGGGGTAGCGGGGGGGGAAATGAGCAGTTCTTC. This encodes CAWKRGSGGGNEQFF.

This clonotype was seen at least ten times. This chain connects TRBV10-3 to TRBJ1-2, with a possible D match to TRBD1 (6 bases). The CDR3 has 17 amino acids. Per germline, CDR1 ENHRY and CDR2 SYGVKD. V was trimmed by 11 bases and J by 4 bases, leaving 29 bases between them. This CDR3 reads CASGGGPNPTGVYGYTF. The CDR3 nucleotides read TGTGCCTCAGGAGGGGGGCCCAACCCTACTGGAGTCTATGGCTACACCTTC.

The rearrangement links TRBV11-2 to TRBJ2-1, with no clear D. This CDR3 region has 15 residues. V was cut by 3 bases and J by 0 bases, with 9 bases left in between. In germline, CDR1 is SGHAT, CDR2 FQNNGV. The CDR3 protein is CASSLFRASYNEQFF. The CDR3 nucleotides are TGTGCCAGCAGCTTGTTTCGGGCCTCCTACAATGAGCAGTTCTTC.

The chain is built from TRBV18 and TRBJ2-4; D not certain. V was trimmed by 6 bases and J by 0 bases, leaving 9 bases between them. This CDR3 spans 14 amino acids. The germline V gene encodes CDR1 KGHSH and CDR2 LQKENI. In nucleotides, the CDR3 is TGTGCCAGCTCCCGTGACCTAGCCAAAAACATTCAGTACTTC. Encoded protein: CASSRDLAKNIQYF.